These T cell receptor beta chains were read from a single sample in a study of cytomegalovirus exposure and HLA in healthy donors. Here immunoSEQ multiplex PCR was the method, and the copy in TCRdb shows in-frame clones only, minus some. Of about 260,000 clones in the sample, 90% are singletons; the top ten hold 2.5% to 3.5%. The sequenced material came from PBMCs. The receptors here all came from a woman aged 30 to 39 in good health and CMV-seronegative. Both conserved end residues are part of each CDR3. The D gene is left open where the match is weak. Clone size is shown for a subset of rows, as once, few, many or a class of expanded clone.

j_call,clone_size,v_call,d_call,cdr3_nt,cdr3_aa
TRBJ2-1,once,TRBV7-6,TRBD2,TGTGCCAGCAGCCTGGGGACTATCAATGAGCAGTTCTTC,CASSLGTINEQFF
TRBJ2-2,NA,TRBV7-2,TRBD2,TGTGCCAGCAGCCCCTGGCGGGAGGGCCTGGGCGGGGAGCTGTTTTTT,CASSPWREGLGGELFF
TRBJ1-2,once,TRBV19,NA,TGTGCCAGTAGTATTTTCGAGGGGTACGGCTATGGCTACACCTTC,CASSIFEGYGYGYTF
TRBJ2-6,NA,TRBV5-4,TRBD1,TGTGCCAGCAGTCCAACAGGGGGGAGGGCCAACGTCCTGACTTTC,CASSPTGGRANVLTF
TRBJ2-7,NA,TRBV27,NA,TGTGCCAGCAGTTTAACGGGGAGCTACGAGCAGTACTTC,CASSLTGSYEQYF
TRBJ2-1,NA,TRBV4-1,TRBD1,TGCGCCAGCAGCCAAGACGGGACAGGGGGCCGCAATGAGCAGTTCTTC,CASSQDGTGGRNEQFF
TRBJ2-7,once,TRBV6-5,NA,TGTGCCAGCAGGCCGTTAGGGGGAGTAGACTACGAGCAGTACTTC,CASRPLGGVDYEQYF
TRBJ2-7,NA,TRBV7-8,TRBD1,TGTGCCAGCAGCTTATTGGCGACAGGGCCCTACGAGCAGTACTTC,CASSLLATGPYEQYF
TRBJ1-1,NA,TRBV6-1,NA,TGTGCCAGCAGTGAACTCTCCGGGCAACAGAGTGAAGCTTTCTTT,CASSELSGQQSEAFF
TRBJ1-5,NA,TRBV6-1,NA,TGTGCCAGCAGTGAGACAGATAATCAGCCCCAGCATTTT,CASSETDNQPQHF
TRBJ2-5,NA,TRBV5-6,NA,TGTGCCAGCAGCTTGGACGAGACCCAGTACTTC,CASSLDETQYF
TRBJ2-7,once,TRBV30,TRBD1,TGTGCCTGGAATGGGGGACAGGGGGCCGAGCAGTACTTC,CAWNGGQGAEQYF
TRBJ2-3,NA,TRBV29-1,NA,TGCAGCGTTGAAAAACAGGCGACAGATACGCAGTATTTT,CSVEKQATDTQYF
TRBJ2-3,NA,TRBV9,TRBD2,TGTGCCAGCAGCGACAGAGGACTAGCTGGGGATACGCAGTATTTT,CASSDRGLAGDTQYF
TRBJ1-2,NA,TRBV6-6,NA,TGTGCCAGCAGTTCGATCAGGGAGGGGCTCTTGGGAGGCTACACCTTC,CASSSIREGLLGGYTF
TRBJ2-7,NA,TRBV6-5,NA,TGTGCCAGCAGTCGTAACAGGGACCGGGAGCAGTACTTC,CASSRNRDREQYF
TRBJ2-1,NA,TRBV15,TRBD1,TGTGCCACCAGCACAAGGACAGGGGGCGGCAATGAGCAGTTCTTC,CATSTRTGGGNEQFF
TRBJ2-7,NA,TRBV11-2,NA,TGTGCCAGCAGCTTAGAAGTGGACTCTTCCTACGAGCAGTACTTC,CASSLEVDSSYEQYF
TRBJ2-7,once,TRBV4-1,NA,TGCGCCAGCAGCCAACCCGACAGGATCTACGAGCAGTACTTC,CASSQPDRIYEQYF
TRBJ2-4,NA,TRBV6-5,NA,TGTGCCAGCAGTTACTCCGCCGGGAGCAAAAACATTCAGTACTTC,CASSYSAGSKNIQYF
TRBJ1-2,NA,TRBV25-1,NA,TGTGCCAGCAGTGATTCTGGGGAACGGTATGGCTACACCTTC,CASSDSGERYGYTF
TRBJ2-2,NA,TRBV7-7,NA,TGTGCCAGCAGCCAAGACAGCGCCGGGGAGCTGTTTTTT,CASSQDSAGELFF
TRBJ1-4,NA,TRBV27,NA,TGTGCCAGCAGTTTTAGAGAGGGGGCTAATGAAAAACTGTTTTTT,CASSFREGANEKLFF
TRBJ2-1,once,TRBV11-2,TRBD2,TGTGCCAGCAGCTTAGTGGGCGGGAGGGCCTGGAATGAGCAGTTCTTC,CASSLVGGRAWNEQFF
TRBJ2-5,NA,TRBV28,NA,TGTGCCAGCAGTTTAATGGCGGGAAGGGAGACCCAGTACTTC,CASSLMAGRETQYF